The 31 T cell receptor beta chains in this list originate from one sample, sequenced in a study of control samples from healthy donors and cancer patients. The assay was immunoSEQ multiplex PCR, and TCRdb's table has in-frame clones only and misses some. This repertoire shows 150,000 to 190,000 clones, roughly 92% found once; its top ten account for over 2%. Sequencing input: blood. The receptors come from a man in his fifties or sixties in good health.

The chain carries TRBV5-1 and TRBJ2-7; the match to TRBD2 covers 10 bases. Germline values: CDR1 SGHRS, CDR2 YFSETQ. V gave up 6 bases and J gave up 7 bases; unmatched junction bases: 10. There are 14 residues in the CDR3. CDR3 sequence: CASKVSGRAEEQYF. The CDR3 coding sequence is TGCGCCAGCAAAGTGAGCGGGAGGGCCGAAGAGCAGTACTTC.

The rearrangement links TRBV6-1 to TRBJ2-2, with D maybe TRBD1 (5 bases). V lost 4 bases to trimming and J lost 0 bases, with 12 bases between them. The CDR3 consists of 16 residues. The germline V gene encodes CDR1 MNHNS and CDR2 SASEGT. The CDR3 is CASSARKTANTGELFF. CDR3 in DNA: TGTGCCAGCAGTGCCCGGAAGACAGCGAACACCGGGGAGCTGTTTTTT.

This chain joins TRBV18 and TRBJ2-7; 9 bases are shared with TRBD1. Trimming removed 6 bases from V and 3 bases from J; junction bases left unmatched: 6. This CDR3 region has 14 residues. Germline CDR1 and CDR2: KGHSH and LQKENI. The DNA of the CDR3 is TGTGCCAGCTCCCAAGGACAGGGGCGCTACGAGCAGTACTTC. It translates to CASSQGQGRYEQYF.

This clone appeared once. V gene TRBV5-1 combines with J gene TRBJ2-1; D perhaps matches TRBD2 (6 bases). CDR3 length: 14 amino acids. Per germline, CDR1 SGHRS and CDR2 YFSETQ. Trimming stripped 2 bases from V and 5 bases from J, with 11 bases between. In DNA form, the CDR3 reads TGCGCCAGCAGCTTTGTCGGGAGCGACAATGAGCAGTTCTTC. Translating it yields CASSFVGSDNEQFF.

The CDR3 DNA sequence: TGCGCCAGCAGCCCACCCAGGCGCACCGGGGAGCTGTTTTTT. Residues: CASSPPRRTGELFF. The chain recombines TRBV5-1 with TRBJ2-2; D remains ambiguous. The CDR3 consists of 14 residues. The germline gives CDR1 SGHRS, CDR2 YFSETQ. The V end lost 4 bases, the J end lost 4 bases, and 11 bases lay between the germline ends.

The chain combines TRBV7-2 with TRBJ1-2, with no clear D. The germline V gene has CDR1 SGHTA and CDR2 FQGNSA. Between the trimmed V and J ends, which lost 5 bases and 8 bases, there was a span of 15 bases. The CDR3 length is 13 residues. The CDR3 bases are TGTGCCAGCAGCCTTTCAAGTCCGGAGGGCTACACCTTC. Protein product: CASSLSSPEGYTF.

The rearrangement uses TRBV5-1 and TRBJ2-7; TRBD2 aligns across 9 bases. The CDR3 runs 15 residues. Trimming cost V 2 bases and J 5 bases; bases outside gene matches: 8. Per the germline V gene, CDR1 is SGHRS and CDR2 is YFSETQ. The DNA for the CDR3 is TGCGCCAGCAGCTTACTAGCGGGCCCCTCTAACGAGCAGTACTTC. Its protein product is CASSLLAGPSNEQYF.

The CDR3 coding sequence is TGTGCCAGCTCCGTCGGGGAGGGCGGGTATAATTCACCCCTCCACTTT. Residues: CASSVGEGGYNSPLHF. The chain recombines TRBV18 with TRBJ1-6; D not certain. CDR3 length: 16 residues. The V end was cut by 6 bases, the J end by 4 bases, with 16 bases between. The germline CDR1 and CDR2 sequences are KGHSH and LQKENI.

The chain recombines TRBV5-4 with TRBJ2-1, with unresolved D. In germline, CDR1 is SGHNT, CDR2 YYREEE (reference sequence). V dropped 2 bases and J dropped 10 bases, with 10 bases sitting between them. The length of the CDR3 is 12 residues. The DNA for the CDR3 is TGTGCCAGCAGCTTATATAATGTGGAGCAGTTCTTC. It codes for CASSLYNVEQFF.

This clone occurred once. V and J are TRBV5-6 and TRBJ2-7; D not certain. V lost 0 bases to trimming and J lost 2 bases, with 6 bases between them. Germline-derived CDR1 and CDR2 are SGHDT and YYEEEE. The CDR3 runs to 13 residues. In DNA form, the CDR3 reads TGTGCCAGCAGCTTGGAGACGCCCTACGAGCAGTACTTC. Amino acid sequence: CASSLETPYEQYF.

The J gene is TRBJ2-2, the V gene TRBV18, with TRBD1 identical over 8 bases. V lost 1 base to trimming and J lost 5 bases; unmatched junction nucleotides: 6. The CDR3 is 16 amino acids. Germline V gene lookup returns CDR1 KGHSH and CDR2 LQKENI. The CDR3 bases are TGTGCCAGCTCACCACGAGGACAGGGACGGACCGGGGAGCTGTTTTTT. Its protein is CASSPRGQGRTGELFF.

V gene TRBV18 combines with J gene TRBJ1-1; D unclear. Germline V gene sequence: CDR1 KGHSH, CDR2 LQKENI. Deletions cut 9 bases from V and 3 bases from J, with 11 bases between. The CDR3 loop spans 12 amino acids. The CDR3 is CASNGMDTEAFF. In DNA form, the CDR3 reads TGTGCCAGTAATGGGATGGACACTGAAGCTTTCTTT.

The CDR3 loop reads CASNIPGTKKSGANVLTF. The CDR3 DNA follows: TGTGCCAGTAACATCCCCGGGACAAAGAAGTCTGGGGCCAACGTCCTGACTTTC. V and J are TRBV19 and TRBJ2-6; D might be TRBD1 (6 bases). Trimming pared 7 bases from V and 1 base from J, leaving 20 bases between. This CDR3 has 18 residues. Germline lookup yields CDR1 LNHDA and CDR2 SQIVND (reference sequence). Full variable domain (outside the CDR3, taken from reference TRBV19 and TRBJ2-6): DGGITQSPKYLFRKEGQNVTLSCEQNLNHDAMYWYRQDPGQGLRLIYYSQIVNDFQKGDIAEGYSVSREKKESFPLTVTSAQKNPTAFYLCASNIPGTKKSGANVLTFGAGSRLTVL.

The CDR3 region has the DNA TGTGCCAGCAGCCACCGGAGGGACGAAAAACTGTTTTTT. It encodes CASSHRRDEKLFF. The V gene is TRBV3-1 (or the pseudogene TRBV3-2), the J gene TRBJ1-4, with D perhaps matching TRBD1 (5 bases). V dropped 3 bases and J dropped 8 bases, with 10 bases sitting between them. The germline gives CDR1 LGHDT, CDR2 YNNKEL (reference sequence). This CDR3 is built from 13 residues.

The chain combines TRBV19 with TRBJ2-5, with 9 bases identical to TRBD2. The CDR3 spans 18 residues. The germline CDR1 and CDR2 sequences are LNHDA and SQIVND (reference sequence). Trimming cost V 7 bases and J 7 bases; bases outside gene matches: 22. CDR3 nucleotide sequence: TGTGCCAGTACCCCCGGCGGGCTAGCGGGACGACAAGGTCGGACCCAGTACTTC. It is translated as CASTPGGLAGRQGRTQYF.

The chain couples TRBV27 to TRBJ2-6; D call uncertain. The CDR3 totals 17 residues. V was clipped by 3 bases and J by 0 bases, with 12 bases between them. The germline gives CDR1 MNHEY, CDR2 SMNVEV (reference sequence). In DNA, the CDR3 is TGTGCCAGCAGTTTCGCTTGGCTGGGCTCTGGGGCCAACGTCCTGACTTTC. Amino acids: CASSFAWLGSGANVLTF. The full variable domain, its missing parts supplied by reference TRBV27 and TRBJ2-6, is EAQVTQNPRYLITVTGKKLTVTCSQNMNHEYMSWYRQDPGLGLRQIYYSMNVEVTDKGDVPEGYKVSRKEKRNFPLILESPSPNQTSLYFCASSFAWLGSGANVLTFGAGSRLTVL.

The chain uses TRBV2 and TRBJ2-7; no firm D call. The V gene's germline CDR1 is SNHLY and CDR2 FYNNEI. The CDR3 is 12 amino acids. Trimming cost V 6 bases and J 4 bases, with 10 bases left between them. CDR3 region: CASSSGPYEQYF. In DNA form, the CDR3 reads TGTGCCAGCAGCTCCGGACCGTACGAGCAGTACTTC.

J is TRBJ2-6 and V is TRBV11-2, with D unclear. Germline values: CDR1 SGHAT, CDR2 FQNNGV. This CDR3 spans 15 amino acids. V was shortened by 6 bases and J by 4 bases, with 13 bases between the two germline ends. CDR3 coding DNA: TGTGCCAGCAGGCGACTCCCGAGGGGGGCCAACGTCCTGACTTTC. This sequence encodes CASRRLPRGANVLTF.

The chain couples TRBV19 to TRBJ2-7, with D perhaps given as TRBD1 or TRBD2 (5 bases each). CDR3 length: 15 residues. Germline CDR1 is LNHDA and CDR2 is SQIVND (reference sequence). V was cut by 1 base and J by 2 bases, with 12 bases left in between. CDR3 in amino acids: CASSIAGTSTYEQYF. CDR3 sequence (DNA): TGTGCCAGTAGTATAGCCGGGACCTCGACCTACGAGCAGTACTTC.

The chain has TRBV4-1 and TRBJ2-6, with TRBD1 identical over 8 bases. With V trimmed by 0 bases and J by 3 bases, 13 bases remained unmatched. The CDR3 spans 20 residues. Germline V CDR1 and CDR2: MGHRA, YSYEKL. The CDR3 sequence is CASSQDLIRQGFGGANVLTF. The CDR3 DNA sequence: TGCGCCAGCAGCCAAGATCTCATTAGACAGGGGTTTGGTGGGGCCAACGTCCTGACTTTC.

The rearrangement links TRBV18 to TRBJ2-7; perhaps D is TRBD1 or TRBD2 (5 bases each). This CDR3 comprises 15 residues. CDR1 and CDR2 (germline): KGHSH, LQKENI. V lost 3 bases to trimming and J lost 2 bases, with 14 bases between them. The DNA for the CDR3 is TGTGCCAGCTCACCGGGGGTTGAGGGGACCTACGAGCAGTACTTC. Translation gives CASSPGVEGTYEQYF.

The rearrangement links TRBV5-1 to TRBJ1-1, with TRBD1 matching over 7 bases. Germline loops: CDR1 SGHRS, CDR2 YFSETQ. The ends lost 4 bases at V and 0 bases at J; junction bases unmatched: 6. The CDR3 length is 15 residues. The CDR3 protein is CASSLNDRVNTEAFF. CDR3 nucleotides: TGCGCCAGCAGCCTGAATGACAGGGTGAACACTGAAGCTTTCTTT.

The CDR3 coding sequence is TGTGCCAGCAGCGCCCAACAGGGGTTCAGTGGCTACACCTTC. It encodes CASSAQQGFSGYTF. The chain employs TRBV7-9 and TRBJ1-2, with 7 positions matching TRBD1. CDR3 length: 14 residues. Trimming removed 5 bases from V and 7 bases from J; junction bases left unmatched: 10. Germline V gene sequence: CDR1 SEHNR, CDR2 FQNEAQ (reference sequence).

The chain carries TRBV10-2 and TRBJ1-5; D unclear. Germline V gene sequence: CDR1 WSHSY, CDR2 SAAADI. V gave up 4 bases and J gave up 8 bases, with 12 bases separating them. The CDR3 has 13 amino acids. CDR3 DNA: TGCGCCAGCAGTGTTGGGAAATCAGAGCCCCAGCATTTT. As protein: CASSVGKSEPQHF.

The chain joins TRBV29-1 to TRBJ2-1; TRBD2 is a possible D gene (7 bases). CDR1 is SQVTM, CDR2 ANQGSEA, per germline. The CDR3 extends over 16 amino acids. Trimming removed 5 bases from V and 5 bases from J, with 22 bases in between. The CDR3 region is CSVRDTGSLADNEQFF. DNA of the CDR3: TGCAGCGTTAGGGACACTGGATCGCTAGCGGACAATGAGCAGTTCTTC.

The chain links TRBV2 to TRBJ2-7; D possibly corresponds to TRBD1 (6 bases). Per the germline V gene, CDR1 is SNHLY and CDR2 is FYNNEI. Trimming removed 9 bases at V and 4 bases at J, with 7 bases between. The CDR3 spans 10 residues. The CDR3 loop reads CASQGYEQYF. CDR3 coding DNA: TGTGCCAGTCAGGGGTACGAGCAGTACTTC.

This chain links TRBV12-3 or TRBV12-4 with TRBJ1-1; 8 nucleotides match TRBD1. Trimming cost V 7 bases and J 7 bases; bases outside gene matches: 5. This CDR3 spans 12 amino acids. The CDR3 loop is CASTDRGGEAFF. DNA for the CDR3: TGTGCCAGCACTGACAGGGGAGGTGAAGCTTTCTTT.

The chain couples TRBV19 to TRBJ2-1; 12 bases agree with TRBD2. CDR3 length: 18 amino acids. Trimming took 5 bases from V and 5 from J; bases not matched to a gene: 13. In germline, CDR1 is LNHDA, CDR2 SQIVND (reference sequence). As DNA, the CDR3 is TGTGCCAGTAGTGTGAGGGCTAGCGGGAGGGTCGGGGACAATGAGCAGTTCTTC. It yields the protein CASSVRASGRVGDNEQFF.

V and J are TRBV3-1 (or the pseudogene TRBV3-2) and TRBJ2-2; D not certain. Germline values: CDR1 LGHDT, CDR2 YNNKEL (reference sequence). This CDR3 has 13 residues. The germline V and J ends were trimmed by 4 bases and 5 bases, with 8 bases remaining between them. The chain's CDR3 is CASSLVLTGELFF. The DNA for the CDR3 is TGTGCCAGCAGCCTCGTCCTTACCGGGGAGCTGTTTTTT.

The rearrangement links TRBV4-1 to TRBJ1-2; TRBD1 aligns across 9 bases. The ends lost 1 base at V and 8 bases at J; junction bases unmatched: 14. The CDR3 contains 17 residues. The germline gives CDR1 MGHRA, CDR2 YSYEKL. This chain's CDR3 is CASSQGLQGASRHGYTF. DNA of the CDR3: TGCGCCAGCAGCCAAGGATTACAGGGGGCGTCTCGTCACGGCTACACCTTC.

The chain combines TRBV15 with TRBJ2-3; 9 nucleotides agree with TRBD1. This CDR3 has 17 amino acids. Germline V gene data show CDR1 as LNHNV and CDR2 as YYDKDF (reference sequence). V gave up 1 base and J gave up 5 bases; unmatched junction bases: 10. CDR3 residues: CATSRVQGAGSRDTQYF. CDR3 sequence (DNA): TGTGCCACCAGCAGAGTACAGGGGGCCGGGTCCAGAGATACGCAGTATTTT.